Listed below are T cell receptor beta chains from one sample, sequenced in a study of blood T cell repertoires in COVID-19. The method was immunoSEQ multiplex PCR; TCRdb's version includes in-frame clones alone and lacks a portion of them. This sample has roughly 140,000 clones, with roughly 80% found just once. Sequences were obtained from peripheral blood. All receptors come from a man between 65 and 85 years old with acute or convalescent COVID-19. The conserved cysteine and the conserved F or W are not part of the CDR3 here. The D gene is left open where the match is weak.

d_gene: TRBD1
v_gene: TRBV6-1
len: 15
j_gene: TRBJ1-5
CDR3aa: ASSEAVVRQGYQPQH

d_gene: .
v_gene: TRBV9
len: 14
j_gene: TRBJ2-7
CDR3aa: ASSARGGSVPYEQY

d_gene: .
v_gene: TRBV19
len: 11
j_gene: TRBJ1-1
CDR3aa: ASSPTQNTEAF

d_gene: .
v_gene: TRBV7-3
len: 13
j_gene: TRBJ2-2
CDR3aa: ASSPAAVLTGELF

d_gene: .
v_gene: TRBV25-1
len: 11
j_gene: TRBJ1-3
CDR3aa: ASSEQGRNTIY

d_gene: .
v_gene: TRBV12-3/TRBV12-4
len: 11
j_gene: TRBJ2-5
CDR3aa: ASSLGSQETQY

d_gene: .
v_gene: TRBV27
len: 12
j_gene: TRBJ1-4
CDR3aa: ASSLYGGDNELF

d_gene: TRBD1
v_gene: TRBV30
len: 11
j_gene: TRBJ1-5
CDR3aa: ACQGDSNQPQH

d_gene: .
v_gene: TRBV7-9
len: 14
j_gene: TRBJ1-3
CDR3aa: ASSLLVREPGNTIY

d_gene: TRBD2
v_gene: TRBV19
len: 12
j_gene: TRBJ2-3
CDR3aa: ASSPLTSADTQY

d_gene: TRBD2
v_gene: TRBV12-3/TRBV12-4
len: 11
j_gene: TRBJ2-3
CDR3aa: ASGAGSTDTQY

d_gene: TRBD1
v_gene: TRBV7-2
len: 12
j_gene: TRBJ1-5
CDR3aa: ASSLTGGNQPQH

d_gene: .
v_gene: TRBV7-9
len: 10
j_gene: TRBJ2-7
CDR3aa: ASSTRAYEQY

d_gene: .
v_gene: TRBV11-2
len: 11
j_gene: TRBJ1-1
CDR3aa: ASSTQGNTEAF

d_gene: .
v_gene: TRBV27
len: 14
j_gene: TRBJ2-3
CDR3aa: ASSSPSRGGTDTQY

d_gene: .
v_gene: TRBV21-1
len: 12
j_gene: TRBJ2-7
CDR3aa: ASRRQGRTYEQY

d_gene: TRBD1
v_gene: TRBV6-5
len: 12
j_gene: TRBJ2-7
CDR3aa: ASSFGQGTYEQY

d_gene: TRBD1
v_gene: TRBV10-3
len: 13
j_gene: TRBJ2-7
CDR3aa: AISASGQGIDEQY

d_gene: TRBD1
v_gene: TRBV7-8
len: 13
j_gene: TRBJ1-1
CDR3aa: ASSLRGQVNTEAF

d_gene: TRBD2
v_gene: TRBV6-4
len: 14
j_gene: TRBJ2-1
CDR3aa: ASADTIAGGFDEQF

d_gene: .
v_gene: TRBV7-2
len: 11
j_gene: TRBJ2-4
CDR3aa: ASSSLRGYIQY

d_gene: .
v_gene: TRBV5-1
len: 17
j_gene: TRBJ2-7
CDR3aa: ASSLAGQTPRDSIYEQY

d_gene: .
v_gene: TRBV6-6
len: 13
j_gene: TRBJ1-6
CDR3aa: ASSYSGDSGSPLH

d_gene: TRBD1
v_gene: TRBV7-8
len: 15
j_gene: TRBJ2-7
CDR3aa: ASSLARYWDRGHEQY

d_gene: .
v_gene: TRBV5-1
len: 13
j_gene: TRBJ1-4
CDR3aa: ASSLKGAPNEKLF

d_gene: .
v_gene: TRBV30
len: 12
j_gene: TRBJ1-1
CDR3aa: AWSVGRSGAEAF

d_gene: TRBD2
v_gene: TRBV7-8
len: 17
j_gene: TRBJ2-3
CDR3aa: ASSFTGTSGKGATDTQY

d_gene: .
v_gene: TRBV6-5
len: 11
j_gene: TRBJ2-5
CDR3aa: ASVRGGEETQY

d_gene: TRBD2
v_gene: TRBV5-1
len: 15
j_gene: TRBJ2-5
CDR3aa: ASSLGVAGGYQETQY

d_gene: TRBD1
v_gene: TRBV4-1
len: 14
j_gene: TRBJ2-7
CDR3aa: ASSQDEGQRLYEQY

d_gene: .
v_gene: TRBV24-1
len: 14
j_gene: TRBJ2-3
CDR3aa: ATSDLWHVVTDTQY

d_gene: TRBD1
v_gene: TRBV24-1
len: 15
j_gene: TRBJ2-6
CDR3aa: ATSGAQGASGANVLT

d_gene: .
v_gene: TRBV2
len: 9
j_gene: TRBJ1-2
CDR3aa: ASSANYGYT

d_gene: .
v_gene: TRBV7-2
len: 13
j_gene: TRBJ1-1
CDR3aa: ASSLGSGMNTEAF

d_gene: .
v_gene: TRBV4-1
len: 13
j_gene: TRBJ2-2
CDR3aa: ASSQVLAPTGELF